Included here is one TCR beta chain sequence, with context. This entry is derived from a study of sequential checkpoint blockade in melanoma. Study information: Randomization was 1:1 between first-line nivolumab→ipilimumab and ipilimumab→nivolumab. After both sequences, patients received maintenance nivolumab.

The germline gives CDR1 SGHDT, CDR2 YYEEEE. The CDR3 covers 14 residues. V lost 3 bases and J lost 2; bases outside the gene matches: 1. Generated by immunoSEQ multiplex PCR, the TCRdb table keeps only in-frame clones and is missing some. The table records roughly 29,000 clones, about 83% of them present only once. Treatment here: randomized to nivolumab then ipilimumab (arm A) or the reverse (arm B). No patient had prior DNA-damaging chemotherapy. From thawed PBMCs, live CD3+CD8+ cells negative for CD19 and CD56 were sorted. This chain joins TRBV5-6 and TRBJ1-5; 8 nucleotides agree with TRBD1. This receptor was identified in a human donor with melanoma. Sequencing was performed on CD8+ T cells sorted from blood (inferred from file names), taken from a patient given nivolumab and ipilimumab in sequence. Here the CDR3 DNA reads TGTGCCAGCAGCTCGACAGGGGGCAATCAGCCCCAGCATTTT. This encodes CASSSTGGNQPQHF.